This T cell receptor beta chain comes out of a study of spatial heterogeneity in lung cancer. The overall study: Alpha-chain sequences were consistently detected in smaller numbers than beta-chain sequences. Study findings and constraints: Within tumors, counts of expanded alpha and beta TCRs tracked tumor mutation counts.

Specified time point: sample taken at primary tumor resection. Tumor, nontumor lung or frozen PBMC supplied whole RNA that was sequenced unsorted. This clonotype was picked up a small number of times. The antigen is not known. TCRdb processed the 5' RACE reads anew with MiXCR; each CDR3 protein has one entry. The sample holds around 3,600 distinct CDR3 sequences, 25% to 35% seen once. The CDR3 contains 13 residues. This sequence was found in a male donor with early-stage non-small cell lung cancer. The rearrangement links TRBV12-2 to TRBJ2-7; TRBD1, the D gene given by the table, was not confirmed from the DNA. TRBV12-2 is shown as a pseudogene. The sequenced sample was lung tumor tissue, obtained at surgery. In DNA form, the CDR3 reads TGTGCAAGTAAAAGGGGAAGCTCCTACGAGCAGTACTTC. This sequence encodes CASKRGSSYEQYF.